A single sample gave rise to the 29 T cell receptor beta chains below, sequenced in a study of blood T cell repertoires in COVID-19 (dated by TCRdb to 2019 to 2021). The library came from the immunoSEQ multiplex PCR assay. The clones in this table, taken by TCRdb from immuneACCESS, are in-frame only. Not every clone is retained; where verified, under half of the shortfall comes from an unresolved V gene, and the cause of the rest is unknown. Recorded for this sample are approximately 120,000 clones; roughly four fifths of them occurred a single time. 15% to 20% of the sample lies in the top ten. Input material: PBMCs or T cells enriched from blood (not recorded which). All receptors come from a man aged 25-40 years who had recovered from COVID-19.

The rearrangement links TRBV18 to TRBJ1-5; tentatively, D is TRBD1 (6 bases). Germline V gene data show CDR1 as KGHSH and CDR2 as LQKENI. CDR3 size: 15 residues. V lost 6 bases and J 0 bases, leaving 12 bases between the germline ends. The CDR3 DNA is TGTGCCAGCTCCCCTAACAGGGTTAGCAATCAGCCCCAGCATTTT. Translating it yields CASSPNRVSNQPQHF.

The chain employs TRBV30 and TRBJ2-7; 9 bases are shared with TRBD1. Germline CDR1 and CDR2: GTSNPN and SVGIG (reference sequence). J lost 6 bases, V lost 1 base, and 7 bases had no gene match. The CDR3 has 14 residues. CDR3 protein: CAWSGGTGIGEQYF. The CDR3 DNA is TGTGCCTGGAGTGGAGGGACAGGGATCGGCGAGCAGTACTTC.

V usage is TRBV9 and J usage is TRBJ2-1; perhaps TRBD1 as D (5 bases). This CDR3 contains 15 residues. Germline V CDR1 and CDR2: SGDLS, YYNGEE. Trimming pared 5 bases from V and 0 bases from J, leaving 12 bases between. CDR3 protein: CASSSQGSSYNEQFF. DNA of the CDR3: TGTGCCAGCAGTAGCCAGGGAAGCTCCTACAATGAGCAGTTCTTC.

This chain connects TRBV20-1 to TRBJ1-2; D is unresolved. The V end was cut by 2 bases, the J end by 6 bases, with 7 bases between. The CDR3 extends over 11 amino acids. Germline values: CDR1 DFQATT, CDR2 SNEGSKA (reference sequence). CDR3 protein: CSARPSDGYTF. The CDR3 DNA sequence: TGCAGTGCTAGACCGTCGGATGGCTACACCTTC.

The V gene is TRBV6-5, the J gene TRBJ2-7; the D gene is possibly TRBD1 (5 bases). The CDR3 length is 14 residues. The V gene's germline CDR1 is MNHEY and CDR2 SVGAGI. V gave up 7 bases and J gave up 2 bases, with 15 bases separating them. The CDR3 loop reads CASTKADSTYEQYV. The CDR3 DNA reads TGTGCCAGCACCAAAGCTGACAGTACCTACGAGCAGTACGTC.

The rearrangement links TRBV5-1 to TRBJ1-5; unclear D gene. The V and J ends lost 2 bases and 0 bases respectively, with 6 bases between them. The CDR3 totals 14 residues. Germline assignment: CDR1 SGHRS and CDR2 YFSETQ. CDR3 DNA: TGCGCCAGCAGCTTAGACATTAGCAATCAGCCCCAGCATTTT. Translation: CASSLDISNQPQHF.

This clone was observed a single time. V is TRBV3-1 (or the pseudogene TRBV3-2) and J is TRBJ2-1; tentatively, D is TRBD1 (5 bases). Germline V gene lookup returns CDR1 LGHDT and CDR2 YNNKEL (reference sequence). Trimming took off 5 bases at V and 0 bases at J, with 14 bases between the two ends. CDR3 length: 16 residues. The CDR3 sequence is CASSAQQVGSYNEQFF. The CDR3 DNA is TGTGCCAGCAGCGCACAACAGGTTGGCTCCTACAATGAGCAGTTCTTC.

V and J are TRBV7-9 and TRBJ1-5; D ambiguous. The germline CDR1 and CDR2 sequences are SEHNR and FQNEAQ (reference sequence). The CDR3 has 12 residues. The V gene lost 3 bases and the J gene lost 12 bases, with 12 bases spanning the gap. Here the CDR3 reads CASSLEAGNQHF. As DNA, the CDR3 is TGTGCCAGCAGCTTGGAAGCAGGCAACCAGCATTTT.

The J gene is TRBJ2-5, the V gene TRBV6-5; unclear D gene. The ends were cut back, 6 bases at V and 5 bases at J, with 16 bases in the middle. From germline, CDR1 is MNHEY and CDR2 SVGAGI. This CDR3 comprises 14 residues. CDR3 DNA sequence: TGTGCCAGCAGCCTGATCTCAGGTGGGGAGACCCAGTACTTC. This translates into CASSLISGGETQYF.

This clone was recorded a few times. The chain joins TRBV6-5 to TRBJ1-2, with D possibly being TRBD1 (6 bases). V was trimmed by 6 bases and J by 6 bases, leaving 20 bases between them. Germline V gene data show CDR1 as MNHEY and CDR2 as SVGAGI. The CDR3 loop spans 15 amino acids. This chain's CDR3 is CASRPLQQGRDGYTF. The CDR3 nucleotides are TGTGCCAGCAGACCCCTTCAACAGGGCAGGGATGGCTACACCTTC.

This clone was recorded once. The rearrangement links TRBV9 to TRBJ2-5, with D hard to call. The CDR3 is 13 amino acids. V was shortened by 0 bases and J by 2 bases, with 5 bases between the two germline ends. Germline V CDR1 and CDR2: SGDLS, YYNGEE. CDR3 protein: CASSVGYQETQYF. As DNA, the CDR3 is TGTGCCAGCAGCGTAGGTTATCAAGAGACCCAGTACTTC.

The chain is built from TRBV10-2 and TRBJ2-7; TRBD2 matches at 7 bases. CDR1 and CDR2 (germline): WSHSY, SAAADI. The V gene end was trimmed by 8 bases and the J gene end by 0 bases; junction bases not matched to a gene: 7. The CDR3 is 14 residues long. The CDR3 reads CASGLAGSSYEQYF. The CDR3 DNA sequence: TGCGCCAGCGGATTAGCGGGTAGCTCCTACGAGCAGTACTTC.

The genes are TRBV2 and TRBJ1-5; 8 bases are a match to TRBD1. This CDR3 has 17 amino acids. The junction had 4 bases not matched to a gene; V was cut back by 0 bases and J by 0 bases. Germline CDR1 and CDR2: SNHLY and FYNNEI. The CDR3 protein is CASSEALGQGSNQPQHF. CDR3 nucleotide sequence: TGTGCCAGCAGTGAAGCGCTTGGACAGGGTAGCAATCAGCCCCAGCATTTT.

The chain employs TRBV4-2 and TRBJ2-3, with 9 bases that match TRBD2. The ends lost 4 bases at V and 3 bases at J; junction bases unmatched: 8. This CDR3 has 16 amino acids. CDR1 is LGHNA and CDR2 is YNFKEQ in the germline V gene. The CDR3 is CASSPPESGRTDTQYF. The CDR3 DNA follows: TGTGCCAGCAGCCCCCCTGAAAGCGGGAGGACAGATACGCAGTATTTT.

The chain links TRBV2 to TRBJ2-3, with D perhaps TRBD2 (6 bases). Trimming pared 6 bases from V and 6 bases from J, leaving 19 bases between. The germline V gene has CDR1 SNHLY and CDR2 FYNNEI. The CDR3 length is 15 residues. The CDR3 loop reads CASSVLASHGDTQYF. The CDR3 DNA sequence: TGTGCCAGCAGCGTGCTAGCGTCCCACGGGGATACGCAGTATTTT.

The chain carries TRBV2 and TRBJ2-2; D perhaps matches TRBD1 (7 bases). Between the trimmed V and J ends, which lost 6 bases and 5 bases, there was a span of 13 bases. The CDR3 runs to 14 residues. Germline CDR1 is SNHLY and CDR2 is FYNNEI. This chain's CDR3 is CASRRDRGTGELFF. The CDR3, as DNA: TGTGCCAGCAGGCGGGACAGAGGGACCGGGGAGCTGTTTTTT. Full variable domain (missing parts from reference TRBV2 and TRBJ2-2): EPEVTQTPSHQVTQMGQEVILRCVPISNHLYFYWYRQILGQKVEFLVSFYNNEISEKSEIFDDQFSVERPDGSNFTLKIRSTKLEDSAMYFCASRRDRGTGELFFGEGSRLTVL.

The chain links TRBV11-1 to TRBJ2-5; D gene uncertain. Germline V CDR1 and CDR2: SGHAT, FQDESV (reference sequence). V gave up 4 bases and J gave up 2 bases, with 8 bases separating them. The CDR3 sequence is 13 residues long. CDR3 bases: TGTGCCAGCAGCTCCACAGAACAAGAGACCCAGTACTTC. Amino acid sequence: CASSSTEQETQYF.

CDR3 region: CASSWTIAGTFNEQFF. The CDR3 DNA is TGCGCCAGCAGCTGGACCATAGCGGGGACCTTCAATGAGCAGTTCTTC. The rearrangement uses TRBV5-1 and TRBJ2-1, with TRBD2 matching 8 bases. Germline assignment: CDR1 SGHRS and CDR2 YFSETQ. J gave up 6 bases and V 3 bases, and 11 bases lay outside the gene matches. The CDR3 runs 16 residues.

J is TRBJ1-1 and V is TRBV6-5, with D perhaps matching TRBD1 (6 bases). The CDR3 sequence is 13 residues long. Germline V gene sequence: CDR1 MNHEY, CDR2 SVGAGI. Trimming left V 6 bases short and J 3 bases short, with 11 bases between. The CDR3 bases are TGTGCCAGCAGATTCAGACAGGACACTGAAGCTTTCTTT. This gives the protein CASRFRQDTEAFF.

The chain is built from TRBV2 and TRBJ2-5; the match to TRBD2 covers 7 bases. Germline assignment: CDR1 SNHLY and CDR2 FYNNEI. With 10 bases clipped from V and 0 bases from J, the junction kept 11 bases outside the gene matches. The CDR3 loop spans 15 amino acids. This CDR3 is CATLRGSEDQETQYF. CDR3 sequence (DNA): TGTGCCACCCTGCGGGGGTCAGAAGACCAAGAGACCCAGTACTTC.

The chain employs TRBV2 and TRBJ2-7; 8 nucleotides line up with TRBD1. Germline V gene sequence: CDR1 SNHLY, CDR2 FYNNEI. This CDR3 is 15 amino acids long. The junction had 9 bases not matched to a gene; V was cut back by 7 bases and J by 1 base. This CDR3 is CASKQDRDSSYEQYF. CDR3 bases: TGTGCCAGCAAACAGGACAGGGACTCTTCCTACGAGCAGTACTTC.

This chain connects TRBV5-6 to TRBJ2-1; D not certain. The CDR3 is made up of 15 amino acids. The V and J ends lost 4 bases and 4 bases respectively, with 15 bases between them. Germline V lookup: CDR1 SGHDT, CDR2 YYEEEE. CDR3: CASSPGLSLYNEQFF. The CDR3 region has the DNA TGTGCCAGCAGCCCGGGTCTATCACTTTACAATGAGCAGTTCTTC.

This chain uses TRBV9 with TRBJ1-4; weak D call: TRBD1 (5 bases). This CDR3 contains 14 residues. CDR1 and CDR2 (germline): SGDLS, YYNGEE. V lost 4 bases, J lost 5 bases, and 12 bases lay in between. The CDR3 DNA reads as TGTGCCAGCAGCCCGGGACTTGGGAATGAAAAACTGTTTTTT. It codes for CASSPGLGNEKLFF. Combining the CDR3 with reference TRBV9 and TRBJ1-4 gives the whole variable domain DSGVTQTPKHLITATGQRVTLRCSPRSGDLSVYWYQQSLDQGLQFLIQYYNGEERAKGNILERFSAQQFPDLHSELNLSSLELGDSALYFCASSPGLGNEKLFFGSGTQLSVL.

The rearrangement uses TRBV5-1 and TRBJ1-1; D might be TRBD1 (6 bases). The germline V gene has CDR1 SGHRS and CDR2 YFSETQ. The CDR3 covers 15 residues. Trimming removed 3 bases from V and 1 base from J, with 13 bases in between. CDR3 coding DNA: TGCGCCAGCAGCTGGGGGGGGCGCACGAACACTGAAGCTTTCTTT. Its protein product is CASSWGGRTNTEAFF.

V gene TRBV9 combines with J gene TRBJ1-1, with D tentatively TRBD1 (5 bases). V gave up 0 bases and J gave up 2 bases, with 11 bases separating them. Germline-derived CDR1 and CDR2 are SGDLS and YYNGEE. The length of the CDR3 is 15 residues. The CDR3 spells CASSVAGTLNTEAFF. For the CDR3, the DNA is TGTGCCAGCAGCGTAGCAGGGACTCTCAACACTGAAGCTTTCTTT.

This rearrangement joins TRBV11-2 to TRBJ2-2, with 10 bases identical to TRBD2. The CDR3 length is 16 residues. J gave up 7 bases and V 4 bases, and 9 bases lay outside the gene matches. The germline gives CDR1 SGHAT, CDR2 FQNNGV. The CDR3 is CASSWASGRGHGELFF. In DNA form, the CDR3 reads TGTGCCAGCAGCTGGGCTAGCGGGAGAGGTCACGGGGAGCTGTTTTTT.

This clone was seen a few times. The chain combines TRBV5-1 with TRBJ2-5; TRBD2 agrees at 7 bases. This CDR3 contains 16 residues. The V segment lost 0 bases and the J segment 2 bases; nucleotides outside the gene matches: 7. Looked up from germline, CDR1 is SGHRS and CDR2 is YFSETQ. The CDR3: CASSLGVAGIQETQYF. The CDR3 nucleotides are TGCGCCAGCAGCTTGGGGGTAGCGGGTATACAAGAGACCCAGTACTTC.

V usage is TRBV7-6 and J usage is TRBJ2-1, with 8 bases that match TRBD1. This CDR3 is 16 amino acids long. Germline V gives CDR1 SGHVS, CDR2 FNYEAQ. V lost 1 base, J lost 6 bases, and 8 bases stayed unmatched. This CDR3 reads CASSLEPQGAGNEQFF. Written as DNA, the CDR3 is TGTGCCAGCAGCTTAGAACCCCAGGGGGCAGGCAATGAGCAGTTCTTC. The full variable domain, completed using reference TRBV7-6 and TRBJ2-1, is GAGVSQSPRYKVTKRGQDVALRCDPISGHVSLYWYRQALGQGPEFLTYFNYEAQQDKSGLPNDRFSAERPEGSISTLTIQRTEQRDSAMYRCASSLEPQGAGNEQFFGPGTRLTVL.

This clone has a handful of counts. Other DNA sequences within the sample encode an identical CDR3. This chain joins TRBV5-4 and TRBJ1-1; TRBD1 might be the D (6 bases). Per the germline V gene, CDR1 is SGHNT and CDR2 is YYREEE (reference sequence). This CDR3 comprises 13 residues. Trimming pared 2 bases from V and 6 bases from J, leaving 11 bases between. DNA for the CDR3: TGTGCCAGCAGCTTCCGAGGGGGACCTGAAGCTTTCTTT. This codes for CASSFRGGPEAFF.